The entry that follows covers one T cell receptor beta chain sequence. Antigen unknown. Looked up from germline, CDR1 is SGDLS and CDR2 is YYNGEE. CDR3 length equals 11 residues. Trimming removed 7 bases at V and 2 bases at J, with 4 bases between. Cells designated naive CD8 were CD45RO-negative and were positively selected for CCR7, with terminally differentiated effector memory CD45RA+ cells excluded. Each subset's genomic DNA was split evenly across several immunoSEQ plates. Produced via immunoSEQ multiplex PCR; TCRdb's table is partial and in-frame only. The sample carries around 1.9 million clones, about 92% recorded once. This record comes from a study of shared clonotypes between healthy human individuals. Looking at the study overall: Every donor yielded three CD4 naive, three CD4 memory, two CD8 naive and one CD8 memory plate.

The study, taken as a whole, reports: Depth of sequencing was expected to influence donor clonotype sharing.

J is TRBJ1-5 and V is TRBV9; D is unclear. Sequenced sample: naive CD8+ T cells from PBMCs. The source of this sequence is a man aged 18-30 years in good health. Some clones in this sample may be carry-over from other donors' samples. The CDR3 loop reads CASGGNQPQHF. The CDR3 DNA reads TGTGCCAGCGGGGGCAATCAGCCCCAGCATTTT.